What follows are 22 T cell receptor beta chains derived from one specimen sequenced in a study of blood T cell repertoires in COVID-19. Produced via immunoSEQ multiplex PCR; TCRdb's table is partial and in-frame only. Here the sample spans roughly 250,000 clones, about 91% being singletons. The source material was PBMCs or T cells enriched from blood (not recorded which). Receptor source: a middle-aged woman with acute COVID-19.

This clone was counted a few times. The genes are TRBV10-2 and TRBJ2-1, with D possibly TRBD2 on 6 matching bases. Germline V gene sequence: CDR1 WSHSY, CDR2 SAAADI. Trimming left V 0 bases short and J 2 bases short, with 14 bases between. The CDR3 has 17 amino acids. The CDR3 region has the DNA TGCGCCAGCAGTGAGTCGGCGTTACTAGCTCCCTACAATGAGCAGTTCTTC. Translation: CASSESALLAPYNEQFF.

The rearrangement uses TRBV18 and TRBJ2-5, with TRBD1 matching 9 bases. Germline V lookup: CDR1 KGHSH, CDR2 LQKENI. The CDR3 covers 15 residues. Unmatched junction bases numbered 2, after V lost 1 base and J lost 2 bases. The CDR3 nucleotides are TGTGCCAGCTCACCACGAGGGACAGGGCAAGAGACCCAGTACTTC. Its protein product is CASSPRGTGQETQYF.

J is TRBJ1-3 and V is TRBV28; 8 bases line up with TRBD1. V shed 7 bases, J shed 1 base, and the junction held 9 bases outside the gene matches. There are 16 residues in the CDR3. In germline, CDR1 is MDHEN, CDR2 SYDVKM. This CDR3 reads CASKPPDRVSGNTIYF. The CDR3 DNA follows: TGTGCCAGCAAACCGCCGGACAGGGTATCTGGAAACACCATATATTTT.

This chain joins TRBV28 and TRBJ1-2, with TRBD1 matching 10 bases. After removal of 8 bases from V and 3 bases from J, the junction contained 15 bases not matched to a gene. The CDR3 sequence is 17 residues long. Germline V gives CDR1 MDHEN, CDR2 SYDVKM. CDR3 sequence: CASLTLASDRGHYGYTF. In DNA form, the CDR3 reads TGTGCCAGCCTTACCCTCGCGTCCGACAGGGGGCACTATGGCTACACCTTC.

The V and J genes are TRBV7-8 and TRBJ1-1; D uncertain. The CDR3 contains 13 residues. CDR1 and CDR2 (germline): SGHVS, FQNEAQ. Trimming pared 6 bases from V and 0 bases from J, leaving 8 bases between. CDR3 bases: TGTGCCAGCAGTTATACAGTGAACACTGAAGCTTTCTTT. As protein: CASSYTVNTEAFF.

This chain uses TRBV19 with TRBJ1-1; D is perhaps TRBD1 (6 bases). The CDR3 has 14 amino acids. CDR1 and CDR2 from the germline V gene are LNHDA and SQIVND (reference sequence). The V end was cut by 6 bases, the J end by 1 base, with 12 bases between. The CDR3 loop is CASSPVDRNTEAFF. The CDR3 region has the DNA TGTGCCAGTAGCCCAGTGGACAGGAACACTGAAGCTTTCTTT.

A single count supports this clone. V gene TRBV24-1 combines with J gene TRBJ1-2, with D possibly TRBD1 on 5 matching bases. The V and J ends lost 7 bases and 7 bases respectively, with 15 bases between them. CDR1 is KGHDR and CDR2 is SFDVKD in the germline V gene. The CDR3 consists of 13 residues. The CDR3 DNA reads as TGTGCCACCAGCCGGGGGTTCGAGGTTGGCTACACCTTC. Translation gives CATSRGFEVGYTF.

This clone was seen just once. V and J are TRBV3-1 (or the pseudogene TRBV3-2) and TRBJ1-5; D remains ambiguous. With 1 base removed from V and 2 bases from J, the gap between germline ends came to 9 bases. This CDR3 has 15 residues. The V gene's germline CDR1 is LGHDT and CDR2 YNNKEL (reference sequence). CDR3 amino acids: CASSQGITGNQPQHF. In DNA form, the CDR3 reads TGTGCCAGCAGCCAAGGCATAACTGGCAATCAGCCCCAGCATTTT.

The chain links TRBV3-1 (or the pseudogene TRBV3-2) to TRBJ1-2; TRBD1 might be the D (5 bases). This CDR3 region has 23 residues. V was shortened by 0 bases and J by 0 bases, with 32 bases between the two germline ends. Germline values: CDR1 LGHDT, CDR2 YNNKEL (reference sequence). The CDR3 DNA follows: TGTGCCAGCAGCCAAGAAGTACCGTGGGGGGGTTGGGATAACCCCCTAGCTAACTATGGCTACACCTTC. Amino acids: CASSQEVPWGGWDNPLANYGYTF.

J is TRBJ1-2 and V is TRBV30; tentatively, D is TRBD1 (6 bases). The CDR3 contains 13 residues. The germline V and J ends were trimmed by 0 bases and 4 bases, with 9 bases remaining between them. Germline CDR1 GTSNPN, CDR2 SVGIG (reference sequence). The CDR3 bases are TGTGCCTGGAGTGTAATGACAGGCTATGGCTACACCTTC. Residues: CAWSVMTGYGYTF.

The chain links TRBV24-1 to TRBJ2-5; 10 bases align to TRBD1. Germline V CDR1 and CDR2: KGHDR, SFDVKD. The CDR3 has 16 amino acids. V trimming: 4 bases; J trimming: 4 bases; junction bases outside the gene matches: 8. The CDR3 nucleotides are TGTGCCACCAGTGAGGCTAGGGACAGGGGTAGAGAGACCCAGTACTTC. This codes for CATSEARDRGRETQYF.

The CDR3 DNA follows: TGTGCCAGCTCACCACCGGCGCCAGGGGATGGCTACACCTTC. This codes for CASSPPAPGDGYTF. The J gene is TRBJ1-2, the V gene TRBV18; D might be TRBD1 (6 bases). Germline V gene lookup returns CDR1 KGHSH and CDR2 LQKENI. V was shortened by 0 bases and J by 6 bases, with 11 bases between the two germline ends. The CDR3 contains 14 residues.

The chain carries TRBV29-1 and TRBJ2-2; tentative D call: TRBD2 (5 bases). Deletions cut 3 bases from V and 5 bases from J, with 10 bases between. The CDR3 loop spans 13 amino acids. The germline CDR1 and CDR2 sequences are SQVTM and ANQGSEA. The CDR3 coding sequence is TGCAGCGTTGACGCGGGTGGTACCGGGGAGCTGTTTTTT. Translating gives CSVDAGGTGELFF.

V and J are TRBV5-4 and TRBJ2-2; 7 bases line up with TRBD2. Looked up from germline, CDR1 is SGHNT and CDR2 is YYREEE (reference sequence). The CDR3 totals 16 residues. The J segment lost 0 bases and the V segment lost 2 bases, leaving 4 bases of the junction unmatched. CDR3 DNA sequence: TGTGCCAGCAGCTTAGGGCTAGCGGCGAACACCGGGGAGCTGTTTTTT. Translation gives CASSLGLAANTGELFF.

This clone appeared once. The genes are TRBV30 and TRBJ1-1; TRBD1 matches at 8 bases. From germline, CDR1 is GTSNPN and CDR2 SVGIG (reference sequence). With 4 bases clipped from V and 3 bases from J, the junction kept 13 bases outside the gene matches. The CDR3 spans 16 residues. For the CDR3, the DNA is TGTGCCTGGAACGAAGGGACAGGCGGGCGCGACACTGAAGCTTTCTTT. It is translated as CAWNEGTGGRDTEAFF.

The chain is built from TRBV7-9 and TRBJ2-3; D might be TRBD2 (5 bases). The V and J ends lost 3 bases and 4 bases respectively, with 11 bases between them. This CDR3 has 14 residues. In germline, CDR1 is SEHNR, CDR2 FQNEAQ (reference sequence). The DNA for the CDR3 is TGTGCCAGCAGCTTTACGCCTAGCTCAGATACGCAGTATTTT. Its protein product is CASSFTPSSDTQYF.

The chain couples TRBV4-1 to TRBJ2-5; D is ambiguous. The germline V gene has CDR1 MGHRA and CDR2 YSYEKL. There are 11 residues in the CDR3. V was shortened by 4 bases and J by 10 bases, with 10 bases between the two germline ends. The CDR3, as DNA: TGCGCCAGCAGCCTAAACACAGTCCAGTACTTC. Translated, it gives CASSLNTVQYF.

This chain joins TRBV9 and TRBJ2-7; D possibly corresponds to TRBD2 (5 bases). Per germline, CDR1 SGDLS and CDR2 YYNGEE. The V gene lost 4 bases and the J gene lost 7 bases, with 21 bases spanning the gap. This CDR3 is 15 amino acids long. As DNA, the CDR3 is TGTGCCAGCAGCCCAGGCAGGACTGCCGCGGTGGAGCAGTACTTC. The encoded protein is CASSPGRTAAVEQYF.

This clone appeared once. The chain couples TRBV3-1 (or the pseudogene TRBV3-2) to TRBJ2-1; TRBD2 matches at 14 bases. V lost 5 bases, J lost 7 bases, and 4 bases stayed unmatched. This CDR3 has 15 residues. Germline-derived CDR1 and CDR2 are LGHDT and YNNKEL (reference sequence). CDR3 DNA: TGTGCCAGCAGCTACGGACTAGCGGGAGGTAATGAGCAGTTCTTC. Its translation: CASSYGLAGGNEQFF.

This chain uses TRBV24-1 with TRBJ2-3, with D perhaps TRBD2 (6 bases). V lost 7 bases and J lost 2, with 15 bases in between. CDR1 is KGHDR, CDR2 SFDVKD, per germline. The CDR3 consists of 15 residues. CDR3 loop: CATRGGVAFTDTQYF. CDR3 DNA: TGTGCCACCAGAGGCGGGGTCGCTTTCACAGATACGCAGTATTTT.

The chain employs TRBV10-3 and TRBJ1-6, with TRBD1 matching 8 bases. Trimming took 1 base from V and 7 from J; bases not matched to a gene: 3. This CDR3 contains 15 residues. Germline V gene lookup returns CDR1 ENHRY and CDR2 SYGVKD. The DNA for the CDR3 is TGTGCCATCAGTGAGTTGCAGGGGGCGAATTCACCCCTCCACTTT. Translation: CAISELQGANSPLHF.

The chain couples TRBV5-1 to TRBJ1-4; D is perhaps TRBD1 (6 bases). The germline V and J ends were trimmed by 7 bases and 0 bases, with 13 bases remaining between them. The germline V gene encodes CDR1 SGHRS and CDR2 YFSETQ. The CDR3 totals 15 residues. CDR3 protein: CASGDTSATNEKLFF. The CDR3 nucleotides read TGCGCCAGCGGGGACACGTCTGCAACTAATGAAAAACTGTTTTTT.